This T cell receptor (beta chain) originates from a study of CD8+ T cells in alopecia areata. Study background: Tofacitinib administration persisted for 6 to 18 months, succeeded by 6 months off drug.

General study findings and limits: Tofacitinib produced a significant decrease in scalp clonality and in expanded CD8+ clones among the top 100. Clarity of TCR sharing across patients fell short of that in mice, possibly HLA-related.

As the sequencing template, cDNA was produced by extracting RNA and reverse transcribing it. Sequencing used immunoSEQ multiplex PCR; TCRdb keeps in-frame clones, though not all of them. The profile covers 200,000 to 250,000 clones, with about three fifths appearing a single time and around 1.4% taken by the ten largest. Noted treatment: oral pan-JAK inhibitor, 5-10 mg twice daily. On this clone: The antigen remains unidentified.

This CDR3 has 13 amino acids. Germline CDR1 reads LNHNV; CDR2 reads YYDKDF (reference sequence). Deletions cut 1 base from V and 10 bases from J, with 11 bases between. The V and J genes are TRBV15 and TRBJ2-1; the D is unclear. The source of this sequence is a human donor with alopecia areata. The sample here was CD4+ T cells sorted from blood, taken at week 4, from a patient treated with tofacitinib. The CDR3 region is CATSRASLREQFF. For the CDR3, the DNA is TGTGCCACCAGCAGAGCTTCTTTGAGAGAGCAGTTCTTC.